This entry lists 26 T cell receptor beta chains sequenced from one sample in a study of cytomegalovirus exposure and HLA in healthy donors. Primers: 60 Vbeta forward and 13 Jbeta reverse. Clones were read by immunoSEQ multiplex PCR, and TCRdb kept only the in-frame ones, dropping some. The sample lists 150,000 to 200,000 clones, almost 80% occurring once. Sample: PBMCs. The receptors come from a male donor in good health and CMV-seronegative.

The V call is TRBV18, the J call TRBJ2-2; TRBD2 is a possible D gene (5 bases). The V gene's germline CDR1 is KGHSH and CDR2 LQKENI. The CDR3 loop spans 17 amino acids. Trimming pared 1 base from V and 0 bases from J, leaving 12 bases between. In DNA form, the CDR3 reads TGTGCCAGCTCACCACTCGGGGTGCACGCGAACACCGGGGAGCTGTTTTTT. Translating gives CASSPLGVHANTGELFF.

The rearrangement uses TRBV6-1 and TRBJ1-6; D remains unclear. The germline gives CDR1 MNHNS, CDR2 SASEGT. Trimming stripped 2 bases from V and 3 bases from J, with 14 bases between. The CDR3 is made up of 17 amino acids. The CDR3 loop reads CASSEWRGAFYNSPLHF. The CDR3 coding sequence is TGTGCCAGCAGTGAATGGCGTGGAGCCTTCTATAATTCACCCCTCCACTTT.

J is TRBJ2-2 and V is TRBV5-1; 7 nucleotides line up with TRBD1. V shed 4 bases and J 7 bases; nucleotides not matched to a gene: 10. The CDR3 covers 15 residues. Germline V gene data show CDR1 as SGHRS and CDR2 as YFSETQ. The DNA for the CDR3 is TGCGCCAGCAGCCCGGAACAGGGGTCGGGCGGGGAGCTGTTTTTT. Protein product: CASSPEQGSGGELFF. The full variable domain, rest sourced from reference TRBV5-1 and TRBJ2-2, is KAGVTQTPRYLIKTRGQQVTLSCSPISGHRSVSWYQQTPGQGLQFLFEYFSETQRNKGNFPGRFSGRQFSNSRSEMNVSTLELGDSALYLCASSPEQGSGGELFFGEGSRLTVL.

The rearrangement uses TRBV11-2 and TRBJ2-2; 7 bases fit TRBD2. This CDR3 spans 16 amino acids. The J segment lost 4 bases and the V segment lost 6 bases, leaving 11 bases of the junction unmatched. Germline V gives CDR1 SGHAT, CDR2 FQNNGV. Here the CDR3 reads CASRVPGSGGTGELFF. The CDR3 region has the DNA TGTGCCAGCAGAGTCCCGGGCTCGGGGGGCACCGGGGAGCTGTTTTTT.

This chain connects TRBV5-1 to TRBJ2-7; 10 bases are a match to TRBD2. Germline assignment: CDR1 SGHRS and CDR2 YFSETQ. The J segment lost 4 bases and the V segment lost 6 bases, leaving 10 bases of the junction unmatched. CDR3 length: 15 residues. CDR3 loop: CASTPATSGAYEQYF. The CDR3 nucleotides are TGCGCCAGCACCCCTGCCACTAGCGGGGCGTACGAGCAGTACTTC. Full variable domain (missing parts from reference TRBV5-1 and TRBJ2-7): KAGVTQTPRYLIKTRGQQVTLSCSPISGHRSVSWYQQTPGQGLQFLFEYFSETQRNKGNFPGRFSGRQFSNSRSEMNVSTLELGDSALYLCASTPATSGAYEQYFGPGTRLTVT.

This chain links TRBV5-8 with TRBJ2-3; D is perhaps TRBD2 (5 bases). The V gene's germline CDR1 is SGHTS and CDR2 YDEGEE. The CDR3 runs to 16 residues. Trimming removed 4 bases at V and 0 bases at J, with 15 bases between. CDR3: CASSPDGSLSTDTQYF. The CDR3 DNA reads as TGTGCCAGCAGCCCGGATGGGAGTTTAAGCACAGATACGCAGTATTTT.

Regarding this clone: This sample also contains other DNA sequences that code for the same CDR3. V and J are TRBV19 and TRBJ2-7; D possibly corresponds to TRBD1 (6 bases). CDR1 and CDR2 (germline): LNHDA, SQIVND (reference sequence). This CDR3 has 14 residues. With 3 bases removed from V and 0 bases from J, the gap between germline ends came to 9 bases. This CDR3 is CASSIQTGSYEQYF. DNA for the CDR3: TGTGCCAGTAGTATTCAGACAGGCTCCTACGAGCAGTACTTC.

The table lists this clone with a count of one. The chain joins TRBV9 to TRBJ2-6; 7 nucleotides match TRBD2. Germline loops: CDR1 SGDLS, CDR2 YYNGEE. Trimming at V came to 7 bases and at J to 0 bases, leaving 1 base not matched to a gene. The length of the CDR3 is 14 residues. Written as DNA, the CDR3 is TGTGCCAGCGGGAGGGGCTCTGGGGCCAACGTCCTGACTTTC. Translated, it gives CASGRGSGANVLTF.

V and J are TRBV7-2 and TRBJ2-7, with 12 bases that match TRBD2. The CDR3 sequence is 15 residues long. With 5 bases clipped from V and 2 bases from J, the junction kept 4 bases outside the gene matches. Germline V gives CDR1 SGHTA, CDR2 FQGNSA. The CDR3 nucleotides read TGTGCCAGCAGCATAGGACTAGCGGGGACCTACGAGCAGTACTTC. Translation: CASSIGLAGTYEQYF.

The chain recombines TRBV20-1 with TRBJ2-1; D gene ambiguous. V was cut by 6 bases and J by 4 bases, with 7 bases left in between. CDR3 length: 11 residues. The germline gives CDR1 DFQATT, CDR2 SNEGSKA (reference sequence). The CDR3 here is CSARVYNEQFF. The CDR3 bases are TGCAGTGCCCGCGTTTACAATGAGCAGTTCTTC.

This sequence joins TRBV7-9 and TRBJ1-4, with D possibly being TRBD1 (5 bases). In germline, CDR1 is SEHNR, CDR2 FQNEAQ (reference sequence). The CDR3 contains 13 residues. Trimming shortened V by 0 bases and J by 8 bases, and 7 bases separated the two germline ends. The CDR3 coding sequence is TGTGCCAGCAGCTTAGCAGGGGAAGAAAAACTGTTTTTT. This translates into CASSLAGEEKLFF.

V gene TRBV7-8 combines with J gene TRBJ1-5; tentatively, D is TRBD1 (5 bases). Germline assignment: CDR1 SGHVS and CDR2 FQNEAQ. The length of the CDR3 is 13 residues. The germline V and J ends were trimmed by 2 bases and 6 bases, with 8 bases remaining between them. For the CDR3, the DNA is TGTGCCAGCAGCTTACAGGGAGGTCAGCCCCAGCATTTT. Its protein product is CASSLQGGQPQHF.

The V call is TRBV7-2, the J call TRBJ2-7; weak D call: TRBD1 (5 bases). V gave up 5 bases and J gave up 0 bases, with 11 bases separating them. Germline V gene lookup returns CDR1 SGHTA and CDR2 FQGNSA. The CDR3 is 14 amino acids. The chain's CDR3 is CASSQGVLSYEQYF. The CDR3 nucleotides are TGTGCCAGCAGCCAAGGGGTCCTCTCCTACGAGCAGTACTTC.

This clone showed up just a few times. V gene TRBV5-5 combines with J gene TRBJ2-3; TRBD2 agrees at 8 bases. This CDR3 comprises 16 residues. Germline V lookup: CDR1 SGHKS, CDR2 YYEKEE (reference sequence). The junction had 7 bases not matched to a gene; V was cut back by 0 bases and J by 4 bases. In nucleotides, the CDR3 is TGTGCCAGCAGCTTGGTATTCGGGGGGGGAGCAGATACGCAGTATTTT. Translation: CASSLVFGGGADTQYF.

This chain uses TRBV7-9 with TRBJ2-5; TRBD1 aligns across 7 bases. This CDR3 is 14 amino acids long. After removal of 4 bases from V and 0 bases from J, the junction contained 2 bases not matched to a gene. Germline V CDR1 and CDR2: SEHNR, FQNEAQ (reference sequence). CDR3 bases: TGTGCCAGCAGCTCGGGACAGTACCAAGAGACCCAGTACTTC. Protein sequence: CASSSGQYQETQYF.

V usage is TRBV11-3 and J usage is TRBJ2-7; 7 bases align to TRBD2. The junction had 6 bases not matched to a gene; V was cut back by 1 base and J by 9 bases. The germline CDR1 and CDR2 sequences are SGHNT and YENEEA. This CDR3 has 13 amino acids. The CDR3 loop is CASSLASGNGQYF. CDR3 nucleotide sequence: TGTGCCAGCAGCTTAGCTAGCGGAAACGGGCAGTACTTC.

This clone was recorded a few times. The chain combines TRBV4-3 with TRBJ2-3; 7 bases align to TRBD2. The V gene's germline CDR1 is LGHNA and CDR2 YSLEER. J gave up 0 bases and V 0 bases, and 6 bases lay outside the gene matches. CDR3 length: 17 residues. In DNA form, the CDR3 reads TGCGCCAGCAGCCAAGATAACCTAGCGGTTAGCACAGATACGCAGTATTTT. This translates into CASSQDNLAVSTDTQYF.

The rearrangement uses TRBV5-4 and TRBJ2-5; no clear D gene. The J call may not be correct, given that the DNA end is closer to TRBJ2-7. Germline assignment: CDR1 SGHNT and CDR2 YYREEE (reference sequence). CDR3 size: 14 residues. CDR3 loop: CASSTKASSYEQYF. CDR3 nucleotide sequence: TGTGCCAGCAGCACTAAAGCGAGCTCCTACGAGCAGTACTTC.

V gene TRBV27 combines with J gene TRBJ2-4; 7 positions agree with TRBD2. This CDR3 is built from 13 residues. The V segment lost 8 bases and the J segment 7 bases; nucleotides outside the gene matches: 8. Per the germline V gene, CDR1 is MNHEY and CDR2 is SMNVEV (reference sequence). CDR3: CASSLLGGNIQYF. In DNA form, the CDR3 reads TGTGCCAGCTCCCTTTTGGGGGGGAACATTCAGTACTTC.

This clone has more than one count but fewer than ten. The J gene is TRBJ2-1, the V gene TRBV7-3; TRBD2 aligns across 7 bases. The V segment lost 5 bases and the J segment 9 bases; nucleotides outside the gene matches: 7. This CDR3 spans 13 amino acids. From germline, CDR1 is SGHTA and CDR2 FQGTGA. The CDR3 reads CASSLGLEGEQFF. CDR3 coding DNA: TGTGCCAGCAGCCTAGGACTAGAAGGTGAGCAGTTCTTC.

The rearrangement uses TRBV11-2 and TRBJ2-7; unclear D gene. Germline V gene sequence: CDR1 SGHAT, CDR2 FQNNGV. The V and J ends lost 4 bases and 6 bases respectively, with 13 bases between them. The CDR3 spans 13 residues. The CDR3 region has the DNA TGTGCCAGCAGCTCCCGGCGGTTAGGCGAGCAGTACTTC. As protein: CASSSRRLGEQYF.

This sequence joins TRBV19 and TRBJ2-3, with 10 bases fitting TRBD2. V was pared by 5 bases and J by 5 bases, with 7 bases of the junction left unmatched. Germline CDR1 is LNHDA and CDR2 is SQIVND (reference sequence). The CDR3 contains 15 residues. CDR3 loop: CASSSSGRGRDTQYF. DNA for the CDR3: TGTGCCAGTAGTTCAAGCGGGAGGGGCAGAGATACGCAGTATTTT.

This clone was seen a single time. This sequence joins TRBV9 and TRBJ1-2; D is uncertain. Germline CDR1 reads SGDLS; CDR2 reads YYNGEE. This CDR3 is 16 amino acids long. V dropped 0 bases and J dropped 6 bases, with 18 bases sitting between them. The CDR3 region has the DNA TGTGCCAGCAGCGTAGAAGGTCGAGGGCAGCAGGATGGCTACACCTTC. Amino acid sequence: CASSVEGRGQQDGYTF.

The chain combines TRBV4-1 with TRBJ1-4; D uncertain. The CDR3 sequence is 12 residues long. The germline V gene encodes CDR1 MGHRA and CDR2 YSYEKL. V lost 4 bases and J 8 bases, leaving 8 bases between the germline ends. CDR3 loop: CASSPPGEKLFF. In nucleotides, the CDR3 is TGCGCCAGCAGCCCGCCGGGGGAAAAACTGTTTTTT.

V gene TRBV5-1 combines with J gene TRBJ2-4; a weak D match, TRBD1 (6 bases). This CDR3 region has 15 residues. V lost 0 bases and J lost 5, with 12 bases in between. Germline CDR1 is SGHRS and CDR2 is YFSETQ. CDR3 sequence reads: CASSLAPGVENIQYF. CDR3 in DNA: TGCGCCAGCAGCTTGGCCCCAGGGGTCGAAAACATTCAGTACTTC.

The sample holds one count of this clone. The V and J genes are TRBV28 and TRBJ2-7; 14 bases map to TRBD2. Germline-derived CDR1 and CDR2 are MDHEN and SYDVKM. This CDR3 region has 15 residues. Trimming took 6 bases from V and 3 from J; bases not matched to a gene: 4. CDR3 in amino acids: CASRGGLAGDYEQYF. CDR3 bases: TGTGCCAGCAGGGGGGGACTAGCGGGAGACTACGAGCAGTACTTC.